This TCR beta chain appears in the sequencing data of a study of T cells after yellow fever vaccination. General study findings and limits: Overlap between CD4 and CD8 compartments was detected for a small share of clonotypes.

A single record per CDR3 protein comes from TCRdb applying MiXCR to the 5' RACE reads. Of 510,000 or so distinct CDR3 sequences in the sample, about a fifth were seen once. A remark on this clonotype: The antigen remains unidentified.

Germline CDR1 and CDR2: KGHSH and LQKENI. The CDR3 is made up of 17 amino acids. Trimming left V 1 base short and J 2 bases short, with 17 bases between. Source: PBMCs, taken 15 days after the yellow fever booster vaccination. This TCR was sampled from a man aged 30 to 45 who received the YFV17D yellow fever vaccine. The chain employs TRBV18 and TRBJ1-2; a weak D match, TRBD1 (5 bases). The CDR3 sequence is CASSPQGLGPGNYGYTF. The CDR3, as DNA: TGTGCCAGCTCACCACAGGGGCTAGGTCCCGGAAACTATGGCTACACCTTC.